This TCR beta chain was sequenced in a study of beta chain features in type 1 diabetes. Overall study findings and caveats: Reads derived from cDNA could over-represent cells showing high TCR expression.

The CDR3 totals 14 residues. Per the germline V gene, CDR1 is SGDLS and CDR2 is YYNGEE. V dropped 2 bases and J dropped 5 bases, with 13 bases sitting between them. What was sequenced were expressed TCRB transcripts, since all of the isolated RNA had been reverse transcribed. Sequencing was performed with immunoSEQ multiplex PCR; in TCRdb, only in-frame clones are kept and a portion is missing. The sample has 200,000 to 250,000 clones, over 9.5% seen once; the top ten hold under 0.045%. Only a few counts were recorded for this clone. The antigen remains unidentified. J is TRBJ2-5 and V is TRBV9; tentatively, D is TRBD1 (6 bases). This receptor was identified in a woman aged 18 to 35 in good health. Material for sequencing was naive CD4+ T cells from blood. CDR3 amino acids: CASSVYGQLETQYF. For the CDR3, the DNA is TGTGCCAGCAGCGTTTACGGACAGTTGGAGACCCAGTACTTC. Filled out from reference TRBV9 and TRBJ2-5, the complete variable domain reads DSGVTQTPKHLITATGQRVTLRCSPRSGDLSVYWYQQSLDQGLQFLIQYYNGEERAKGNILERFSAQQFPDLHSELNLSSLELGDSALYFCASSVYGQLETQYFGPGTRLLVL.